Given below is one T cell receptor beta chain in context. This entry comes from a study of blood T cell repertoires in COVID-19. Study as a whole: Specimens from acute and convalescent COVID-19 originated in the United States, Italy and Spain. In each case, the material was cDNA or gDNA derived from T cells, B-cell-depleted T cells, or PBMCs.

This CDR3 has 17 amino acids. V lost 0 bases to trimming and J lost 5 bases; unmatched junction nucleotides: 10. The V gene's germline CDR1 is LGHNA and CDR2 YNFKEQ. Original methodology: Researchers report that nucleated cell counts were estimated from reference gene primer amplification. This table comes from immunoSEQ multiplex PCR, and its TCRdb copy is limited to in-frame clones, with some not included. The D gene and trimming were derived from the DNA, and the V and J assignments and clone size from that table. Among 43,000 or so clones listed, about nine tenths were seen once. The sequenced sample consisted of peripheral blood. The genes are TRBV4-2 and TRBJ2-5, with 9 bases that match TRBD1. This sequence was found in a man aged 60 to 75 with active COVID-19. CDR3 nucleotides: TGTGCCAGCAGCCAAGAGGGGACAGGGAAGGGGGTGGAGACCCAGTACTTC. It specifies CASSQEGTGKGVETQYF.